This TCR beta chain was identified during a study of T-cell memory formation after mild COVID-19. The study, taken as a whole, reports: Clones contracting day 15 to 85 were balanced CD4/CD8; later expanders leaned CD4+. Contracting CD4+ clones sat mainly in CM and EM; CD8+ in EMRA. The study detected some responding clones in pre-infection memory, suggesting cross-reactive memory joined.

Comments on this clonotype: As yet, its antigen is unknown.

MiXCR, applied by TCRdb to the 5' RACE reads, yields one record per CDR3 protein. The sample holds 210,000 or so distinct CDR3 sequences, about 17% seen once. Sequencing input: PBMCs or a T cell subset sorted from them (not recorded which). The sequence derives from an adult woman who had mild COVID-19 (a few samples of this study predate the infection). Cell type and time point are not known.

The CDR3, as DNA: TGCAGCGTTCGTCGGGCCCAAGGTGCAGATACGCAGTATTTT. It is translated as CSVRRAQGADTQYF. The genes are TRBV29-1 and TRBJ2-3; D remains ambiguous. Deletions cut 5 bases from V and 4 bases from J, with 16 bases between. The CDR3 extends over 14 amino acids. Germline CDR1 is SQVTM and CDR2 is ANQGSEA.